The rows below give T cell receptor beta chains drawn from one sample of a study of OX40 agonist ivuxolimab in advanced cancers. Profiled with immunoSEQ multiplex PCR; TCRdb holds only in-frame clones, not every one. The table records tens of thousands of clones, about 86% of them present only once. This specimen consisted of CD4+ or CD8+ T cells sorted from blood, obtained in a trial of the OX40 agonist ivuxolimab. The receptors were gathered from an adult with an advanced solid tumor such as melanoma, head and neck, liver or kidney cancer. Both conserved end residues are part of each CDR3. A D gene is named only where the DNA matches it firmly. Clone size is stated in some rows and not others, as once, few, many or a class when expanded.

TRBV6-1,NA,TRBJ2-1,TRBD2,TGTGCCAGCAGTGAATTTATTAGCGGGGGCGGCAATGAGCAGTTCTTC,CASSEFISGGGNEQFF
TRBV27,NA,TRBJ1-2,TRBD1,TGTGCCAGCAGTGAGGATCAGGGGGCCCTTCGGGGCTACACCTTC,CASSEDQGALRGYTF
TRBV25-1,NA,TRBJ1-4,NA,TGTGCCAGCACCCCGGTGGGGGCGACTAATGAAAAACTGTTTTTT,CASTPVGATNEKLFF
TRBV6-6,once,TRBJ2-7,NA,TGTGCCAGCAACGTTCCGGGGTCCTACGAGCAGTACTTC,CASNVPGSYEQYF
TRBV15,NA,TRBJ1-1,TRBD1,TGTGCCACCAGCAGAGACTTTACAGGGGGCCTGAACACTGAAGCTTTCTTT,CATSRDFTGGLNTEAFF
TRBV6-6,NA,TRBJ2-5,TRBD1,TGTGCCAGCAGTTACTTGGGACAGGGCGAGACCCAGTACTTC,CASSYLGQGETQYF
TRBV7-8,NA,TRBJ2-1,TRBD2,TGTGCCAGCAGCCCTAGCGGGAGTACGGGCAATGAGCAGTTCTTC,CASSPSGSTGNEQFF
TRBV9,NA,TRBJ1-5,NA,TGTGCCAGCAGCGTAGGTCAGTATAGCAATCAGCCCCAGCATTTT,CASSVGQYSNQPQHF
TRBV5-6,NA,TRBJ1-4,TRBD1,TGTGCCAGCAGCTTACATTTACAGGGGGTGGAACTGTTTTTT,CASSLHLQGVELFF
TRBV28,NA,TRBJ2-1,NA,TGTGCCAGCAAACGGGGATGGAATGAGCAGTTCTTC,CASKRGWNEQFF
TRBV5-1,few,TRBJ1-2,NA,TGCGCCAGCAGCCTCGGACATATTTATGGCTACACCTTC,CASSLGHIYGYTF
TRBV5-1,few,TRBJ2-1,NA,TGCGCCAGCAGCTTGGCCATTGAAGTAAATGAGCAGTTCTTC,CASSLAIEVNEQFF
TRBV27,NA,TRBJ2-3,TRBD2,TGTGCCAGCAGTTCCAGGCGGGGGGCCTACACAGATACGCAGTATTTT,CASSSRRGAYTDTQYF
TRBV19,NA,TRBJ1-5,NA,TGTGCCAGTAGCTCCTTCGACTTTTTCAATCAGCCCCAGCATTTT,CASSSFDFFNQPQHF
TRBV4-1,NA,TRBJ2-7,NA,TGCGCCAGCAGCCAAGTTGCGGGGCCCTCCTACGAGCAGTACTTC,CASSQVAGPSYEQYF
TRBV18,once,TRBJ2-2,NA,TGTGCCAGCTCACCGCTATGGGGGGAGAACACCGGGGAGCTGTTTTTT,CASSPLWGENTGELFF
TRBV6-6,NA,TRBJ2-7,NA,TGTGCCAGCAGTACGGGGATCGAGCAGTACTTC,CASSTGIEQYF
TRBV7-2,NA,TRBJ2-3,TRBD2,TGTGCCAGCAACCCCTGGCTAGCGGGAGAGCCAGATACGCAGTATTTT,CASNPWLAGEPDTQYF
TRBV5-1,NA,TRBJ2-7,NA,TGCGCCAGCAGCTTGCAAGGGATCCCCTACGAGCAGTACTTC,CASSLQGIPYEQYF
TRBV5-1,NA,TRBJ1-1,NA,TGTGCCAGCAGTCTAGGGGCTGAAGCTTTCTTT,CASSLGAEAFF
TRBV27,NA,TRBJ2-7,NA,TGTGCCAGCAGTCCGGGACTGGGCTACGAGCAGTACTTC,CASSPGLGYEQYF
TRBV6-5,NA,TRBJ2-1,TRBD1,TGTGCCAGCAGTTACGGGGAAACGGGACAGGGTAATGAGCAGTTCTTC,CASSYGETGQGNEQFF
TRBV19,NA,TRBJ2-7,TRBD2,TGTGCCAGTAGTATGTTTAGCGGGAGCCACGAGCAGTACTTC,CASSMFSGSHEQYF
TRBV10-2,NA,TRBJ1-4,TRBD1,TGCGCCAGCAGTGAGCCGGACAGGCTGAATGAAAAACTGTTTTTT,CASSEPDRLNEKLFF
TRBV13,NA,TRBJ2-7,NA,TGTGCCAGCAGCTTGGAGAGCTCCTACGAGCAGTACTTC,CASSLESSYEQYF
TRBV5-8,many,TRBJ2-5,NA,TGTGCCAGCAGCTTTTTGACCGGGTCTCGGGAGACCCAGTACTTC,CASSFLTGSRETQYF
TRBV28,NA,TRBJ2-3,NA,TGTGCCAGCCGCGATGGGTTCACAGATACGCAGTATTTT,CASRDGFTDTQYF
TRBV9,NA,TRBJ1-5,NA,TGTGCCAGCAGTGGGGGAGAGTATAGCAATCAGCCCCAGCATTTT,CASSGGEYSNQPQHF
TRBV7-8,NA,TRBJ2-7,NA,TGTGCCAGCAGCCCCCTAGGGGATCACTACGAGCAGTACTTC,CASSPLGDHYEQYF
TRBV10-3,once,TRBJ1-5,TRBD1,TGTGCCATCAGTGAAAATCAGGGGGCCGATCAGCCCCAGCATTTT,CAISENQGADQPQHF
TRBV7-9,few,TRBJ1-3,TRBD1,TGTGCCAGCAGTTCAAACAGGGGCGCCTCTGGAAACACCATATATTTT,CASSSNRGASGNTIYF
TRBV15,NA,TRBJ1-1,NA,TGTGCCACCAGCCCGGGATCTGAAGCTTTCTTT,CATSPGSEAFF